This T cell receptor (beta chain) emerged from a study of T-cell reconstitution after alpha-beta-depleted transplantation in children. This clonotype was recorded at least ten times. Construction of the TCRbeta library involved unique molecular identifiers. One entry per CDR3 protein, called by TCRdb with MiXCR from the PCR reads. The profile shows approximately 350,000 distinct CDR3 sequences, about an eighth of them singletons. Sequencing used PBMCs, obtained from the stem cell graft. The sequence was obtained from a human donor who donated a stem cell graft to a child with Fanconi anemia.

CDR3 sequence: CASSSGGSNTEAFF. The CDR3 DNA follows: TGTGCCAGCAGTTCTGGAGGGTCGAACACTGAAGCTTTCTTT. This chain uses TRBV27 with TRBJ1-1; D not resolved. In germline, CDR1 is MNHEY, CDR2 SMNVEV (reference sequence). CDR3 length equals 14 residues. V lost 4 bases and J 1 base, leaving 10 bases between the germline ends.